The 25 T cell receptor beta chains below all came from one sample that was sequenced in a study of T cell changes during pregnancy in multiple sclerosis. Data came from immunoSEQ multiplex PCR; TCRdb stores just in-frame clones and leaves some out. The sample yields approximately 83,000 clones, 90% to 95% seen once. The sequenced sample was peripheral blood, obtained in the third trimester of pregnancy. All receptors derive from a female donor with multiple sclerosis, enrolled in a pregnancy study.

The chain recombines TRBV7-9 with TRBJ2-3, with 8 bases identical to TRBD1. Looked up from germline, CDR1 is SEHNR and CDR2 is FQNEAQ (reference sequence). The CDR3 consists of 14 residues. Trimming at V came to 3 bases and at J to 11 bases, leaving 10 bases not matched to a gene. CDR3 nucleotides: TGTGCCAGCAGCTTTCCTGGACAGGGCCAGAAGCAGTATTTT. It specifies CASSFPGQGQKQYF.

The V and J genes are TRBV7-9 and TRBJ2-6; 7 bases map to TRBD2. CDR3 length: 17 residues. In germline, CDR1 is SEHNR, CDR2 FQNEAQ (reference sequence). Unmatched junction bases numbered 7, after V lost 5 bases and J lost 0 bases. CDR3 nucleotides: TGTGCCAGCAGCCTCAGGGAGGGGAGCTCTGGGGCCAACGTCCTGACTTTC. It is translated as CASSLREGSSGANVLTF.

The chain employs TRBV30 and TRBJ2-7, with 14 positions matching TRBD2. CDR3 size: 17 residues. V shed 2 bases, J shed 6 bases, and the junction held 12 bases outside the gene matches. CDR1 and CDR2 (germline): GTSNPN, SVGIG (reference sequence). The CDR3 protein is CAWSKRLAGGPTVEQYF. In nucleotides, the CDR3 is TGTGCCTGGAGTAAGAGACTAGCGGGAGGGCCAACCGTCGAGCAGTACTTC. Full variable domain (outside the CDR3, taken from reference TRBV30 and TRBJ2-7): SQTIHQWPATLVQPVGSPLSLECTVEGTSNPNLYWYRQAAGRGLQLLFYSVGIGQISSEVPQNLSASRPQDRQFILSSKKLLLSDSGFYLCAWSKRLAGGPTVEQYFGPGTRLTVT.

This clone was recorded a few times. This rearrangement joins TRBV7-8 to TRBJ2-5; 12 nucleotides line up with TRBD2. The J segment lost 4 bases and the V segment lost 1 base, leaving 10 bases of the junction unmatched. The CDR3 covers 18 residues. Germline V gene sequence: CDR1 SGHVS, CDR2 FQNEAQ. The CDR3 reads CASSLGASGRGRGETQYF. DNA of the CDR3: TGTGCCAGCAGCTTAGGGGCTAGCGGGAGGGGAAGGGGAGAGACCCAGTACTTC.

The rearrangement joins TRBV6-1 to TRBJ2-1; the match to TRBD1 covers 9 bases. This CDR3 contains 14 residues. From germline, CDR1 is MNHNS and CDR2 SASEGT. V shed 5 bases, J shed 7 bases, and the junction held 6 bases outside the gene matches. This CDR3 reads CASSWTGDSNEQFF. The CDR3 coding sequence is TGTGCCAGCAGTTGGACAGGGGATTCGAATGAGCAGTTCTTC.

This clone was picked up one time. The gene calls are TRBV18 and TRBJ2-7; 9 positions agree with TRBD1. Per the germline V gene, CDR1 is KGHSH and CDR2 is LQKENI. The V segment lost 6 bases and the J segment 6 bases; nucleotides outside the gene matches: 12. The CDR3 runs 15 residues. DNA for the CDR3: TGTGCCAGCTCGGAGAAAGGACAGGGGAGTACCGAGCAGTACTTC. Translation: CASSEKGQGSTEQYF.

The chain recombines TRBV19 with TRBJ2-1; TRBD2 matches 13 bases. This CDR3 has 17 residues. The germline V gene encodes CDR1 LNHDA and CDR2 SQIVND (reference sequence). V lost 8 bases, J lost 0 bases, and 7 bases stayed unmatched. The CDR3 reads CASSGTSGASSYNEQFF. CDR3 DNA sequence: TGTGCCAGTTCCGGGACTAGCGGGGCGAGCTCCTACAATGAGCAGTTCTTC.

This chain joins TRBV27 and TRBJ1-5; 11 bases align to TRBD1. CDR1 and CDR2 (germline): MNHEY, SMNVEV (reference sequence). The CDR3 loop spans 16 amino acids. The V and J ends lost 8 bases and 2 bases, in that order; junction bases with no gene match: 8. The CDR3 is CASGSPGQGGNQPQHF. As DNA, the CDR3 is TGTGCCAGCGGAAGCCCGGGACAGGGGGGCAATCAGCCCCAGCATTTT.

The sample holds one count of this clone. The chain has TRBV28 and TRBJ2-3, with D perhaps matching TRBD1 (5 bases). Trimming left V 0 bases short and J 3 bases short, with 7 bases between. CDR1 and CDR2 (germline): MDHEN, SYDVKM. The CDR3 runs 14 residues. The CDR3: CASSLWGLTDTQYF. CDR3 bases: TGTGCCAGCAGTTTATGGGGGCTGACAGATACGCAGTATTTT.

This chain joins TRBV19 and TRBJ1-4, with a possible D match to TRBD1 (6 bases). This CDR3 is built from 15 residues. In germline, CDR1 is LNHDA, CDR2 SQIVND (reference sequence). Trimming pared 6 bases from V and 8 bases from J, leaving 19 bases between. Here the CDR3 DNA reads TGTGCCAGTAGGACCTCAGGGGCATCGGGGGAAAAACTGTTTTTT. As protein: CASRTSGASGEKLFF.

The chain has TRBV5-1 and TRBJ2-2; D unresolved. Germline-derived CDR1 and CDR2 are SGHRS and YFSETQ. The CDR3 runs to 11 residues. V lost 3 bases, J lost 6 bases, and 3 bases lay in between. The CDR3 DNA follows: TGCGCCAGCAGCTCCTCCGGGGAGCTGTTTTTT. This codes for CASSSSGELFF.

The chain uses TRBV28 and TRBJ2-3; TRBD1 might be the D (5 bases). V lost 7 bases and J lost 3, with 17 bases in between. The CDR3 runs 15 residues. CDR1 MDHEN and CDR2 SYDVKM come from the germline V gene. CDR3 loop: CASTFYRKGTDTQYF. CDR3 coding DNA: TGTGCCAGCACCTTTTACAGGAAGGGGACAGATACGCAGTATTTT.

V and J are TRBV28 and TRBJ2-3; 9 positions agree with TRBD2. Trimming at V came to 5 bases and at J to 0 bases, leaving 6 bases not matched to a gene. Germline V gives CDR1 MDHEN, CDR2 SYDVKM. The CDR3 extends over 16 amino acids. Written as DNA, the CDR3 is TGTGCCAGCAGTATAGGACTAGCGCGTAGCACAGATACGCAGTATTTT. Residues: CASSIGLARSTDTQYF.

The CDR3 protein is CASSNRGLAGVRVEQFF. The CDR3 nucleotides are TGTGCCAGCAGCAACCGCGGACTAGCGGGAGTAAGAGTTGAGCAGTTCTTC. This chain joins TRBV13 and TRBJ2-1, with 13 bases matching TRBD2. J gave up 9 bases and V 5 bases, and 13 bases lay outside the gene matches. CDR3 length: 17 residues. The germline CDR1 and CDR2 sequences are PRHDT and FYEKMQ (reference sequence).

This sequence joins TRBV5-4 and TRBJ2-7; 11 positions agree with TRBD1. J gave up 3 bases and V 2 bases, and 10 bases lay outside the gene matches. Germline lookup yields CDR1 SGHNT and CDR2 YYREEE (reference sequence). The CDR3 sequence is 17 residues long. This CDR3 is CASSFLGQGVRGYEQYF. In DNA form, the CDR3 reads TGTGCCAGCAGCTTCTTGGGACAGGGGGTTCGGGGCTACGAGCAGTACTTC.

V gene TRBV5-4 combines with J gene TRBJ2-1, with D maybe TRBD2 (6 bases). CDR1 and CDR2 (germline): SGHNT, YYREEE (reference sequence). The CDR3 totals 12 residues. V lost 3 bases to trimming and J lost 6 bases, with 7 bases between them. The CDR3 sequence is CASSWDFNEQFF. CDR3 coding DNA: TGTGCCAGCAGCTGGGACTTCAATGAGCAGTTCTTC. The entire variable domain, with the rest obtained from reference TRBV5-4 and TRBJ2-1, is as follows: ETGVTQSPTHLIKTRGQQVTLRCSSQSGHNTVSWYQQALGQGPQFIFQYYREEENGRGNFPPRFSGLQFPNYSSELNVNALELDDSALYLCASSWDFNEQFFGPGTRLTVL.

This chain uses TRBV10-1 with TRBJ1-6, with no clear D. V lost 8 bases, J lost 8 bases, and 19 bases lay in between. The germline CDR1 and CDR2 sequences are WNHNN and SYGVQD (reference sequence). This CDR3 comprises 15 residues. The CDR3 coding sequence is TGCGCCAGCTCCCGACTCCCAGGCGGGGATTCACCCCTCCACTTT. Protein: CASSRLPGGDSPLHF.

This chain connects TRBV20-1 to TRBJ2-1; D is perhaps TRBD1 (6 bases). V was trimmed by 6 bases and J by 7 bases, leaving 10 bases between them. CDR3 size: 11 residues. Germline V gene lookup returns CDR1 DFQATT and CDR2 SNEGSKA (reference sequence). CDR3 nucleotide sequence: TGCAGTGCCACAGGGTTAAATGAGCAGTTCTTC. Translating gives CSATGLNEQFF.

This clone was recorded only once. J is TRBJ2-7 and V is TRBV21-1; the table's D call, TRBD2, was not checked against the DNA. TRBV21-1 is termed a pseudogene. The CDR3 loop spans 13 amino acids. CDR3 sequence (DNA): TGTGCCAGCAGCGCCCGGACTAGCCGGGAGCAGTACTTC. Protein: CASSARTSREQYF.

The V call is TRBV9, the J call TRBJ2-1, with TRBD2 matching 7 bases. The CDR3 contains 13 residues. Germline V lookup: CDR1 SGDLS, CDR2 YYNGEE. After removal of 7 bases from V and 6 bases from J, the junction contained 7 bases not matched to a gene. The chain's CDR3 is CASDAGDGNEQFF. As DNA, the CDR3 is TGTGCCAGCGATGCGGGAGATGGCAATGAGCAGTTCTTC. The variable domain in full, completed from reference TRBV9 and TRBJ2-1, reads DSGVTQTPKHLITATGQRVTLRCSPRSGDLSVYWYQQSLDQGLQFLIQYYNGEERAKGNILERFSAQQFPDLHSELNLSSLELGDSALYFCASDAGDGNEQFFGPGTRLTVL.

The chain joins TRBV7-9 to TRBJ1-5; perhaps TRBD1 as D (5 bases). The CDR3 covers 15 residues. V lost 4 bases to trimming and J lost 5 bases, with 15 bases between them. The V gene's germline CDR1 is SEHNR and CDR2 FQNEAQ (reference sequence). CDR3 amino acids: CASSSGGRGDQPQHF. CDR3 sequence (DNA): TGTGCCAGCAGCTCCGGGGGGAGGGGAGATCAGCCCCAGCATTTT.

The J gene is TRBJ2-5, the V gene TRBV19, with D hard to call. V was clipped by 3 bases and J by 0 bases, with 14 bases between them. The CDR3 contains 16 residues. From germline, CDR1 is LNHDA and CDR2 SQIVND (reference sequence). The CDR3 reads CASSMVSGTYQETQYF. CDR3 bases: TGTGCCAGTAGTATGGTGTCAGGAACTTACCAAGAGACCCAGTACTTC.

This clone came up once. The gene calls are TRBV2 and TRBJ2-1; no clear D gene. The CDR3 covers 12 residues. In germline, CDR1 is SNHLY, CDR2 FYNNEI. V dropped 3 bases and J dropped 9 bases, with 9 bases sitting between them. CDR3 coding DNA: TGTGCCAGCAGTGATGGCCCGTCTGAGCAGTTCTTC. Translating it yields CASSDGPSEQFF.

The gene calls are TRBV4-2 and TRBJ2-7; 7 bases match TRBD1. This CDR3 comprises 15 residues. CDR1 is LGHNA, CDR2 YNFKEQ, per germline. J was trimmed by 0 bases and V by 1 base; bases with no gene match: 3. The CDR3 nucleotides read TGTGCCAGCAGCCAAGGGTGGGACAGCTCCTACGAGCAGTACTTC. This codes for CASSQGWDSSYEQYF.

The chain couples TRBV19 to TRBJ2-2; D perhaps matches TRBD1 (6 bases). V lost 9 bases and J lost 4, with 12 bases in between. Germline V gene sequence: CDR1 LNHDA, CDR2 SQIVND (reference sequence). The CDR3 is 13 residues long. CDR3 DNA: TGTGCCAGCAGGGGCCGGTTCACCGGGGAGCTGTTTTTT. Protein: CASRGRFTGELFF. The full variable domain, its missing parts supplied by reference TRBV19 and TRBJ2-2, is DGGITQSPKYLFRKEGQNVTLSCEQNLNHDAMYWYRQDPGQGLRLIYYSQIVNDFQKGDIAEGYSVSREKKESFPLTVTSAQKNPTAFYLCASRGRFTGELFFGEGSRLTVL.